This T cell receptor (beta chain) was recorded in a study of T cell repertoires in ileal Crohn's disease. Findings and caveats of the study: Endoscopic recurrence occurred in every patient whose clonality exceeded 26.8%.

Around 500 nanograms of biopsy DNA per sample underwent TCRB immunosequencing. Data came from immunoSEQ multiplex PCR; TCRdb stores just in-frame clones and leaves some out. The sample consists of about 11,000 clones, over 60% of them appearing once. The germline gives CDR1 SGHRS, CDR2 YFSETQ. This CDR3 comprises 14 residues. The V end was cut by 4 bases, the J end by 0 bases, with 11 bases between. For this clone: Its antigen is as yet unknown.

Time point specified: neoterminal ileum biopsy at postoperative endoscopy, about 6 months after surgery. The chain uses TRBV5-1 and TRBJ2-7; D possibly corresponds to TRBD2 (6 bases). The sequence came from an adult with Crohn's disease. Sequencing input: ileal tissue. The CDR3 is CASSAGPSSYEQYF. The CDR3 region has the DNA TGCGCCAGCAGCGCGGGACCGAGCTCCTACGAGCAGTACTTC.